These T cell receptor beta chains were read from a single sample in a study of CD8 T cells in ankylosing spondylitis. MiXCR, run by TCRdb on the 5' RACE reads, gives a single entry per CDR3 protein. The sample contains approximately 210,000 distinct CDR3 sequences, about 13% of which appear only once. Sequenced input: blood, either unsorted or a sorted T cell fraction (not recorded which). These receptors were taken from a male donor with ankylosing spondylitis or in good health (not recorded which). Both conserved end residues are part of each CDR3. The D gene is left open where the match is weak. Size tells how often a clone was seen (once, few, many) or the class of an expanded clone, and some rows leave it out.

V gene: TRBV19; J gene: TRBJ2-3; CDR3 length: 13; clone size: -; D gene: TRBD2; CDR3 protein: CASASGSTDTQYF; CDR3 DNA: TGTGCCAGTGCTAGCGGGAGCACAGATACGCAGTATTTT
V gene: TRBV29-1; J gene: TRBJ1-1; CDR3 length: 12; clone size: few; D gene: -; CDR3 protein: CSVRRQNTEAFF; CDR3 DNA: TGCAGCGTTCGCCGACAGAACACTGAAGCTTTCTTT
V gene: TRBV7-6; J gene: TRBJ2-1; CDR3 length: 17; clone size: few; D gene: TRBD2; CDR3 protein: CASSLLWVAGMVPEQFF; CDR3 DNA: TGTGCCAGCAGCCTACTCTGGGTAGCGGGAATGGTGCCAGAGCAGTTCTTC
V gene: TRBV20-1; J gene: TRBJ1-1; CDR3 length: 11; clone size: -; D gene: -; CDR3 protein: CSAFMNTEAFF; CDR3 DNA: TGCAGTGCTTTCATGAACACTGAAGCTTTCTTT
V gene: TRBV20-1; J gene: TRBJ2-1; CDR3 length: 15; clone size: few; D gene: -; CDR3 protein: CSAPTDGRGYNEQFF; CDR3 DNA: TGCAGTGCTCCTACTGATGGGAGGGGGTACAATGAGCAGTTCTTC
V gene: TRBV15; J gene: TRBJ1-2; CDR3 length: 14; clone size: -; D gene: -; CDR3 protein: CATSREALHYGYTF; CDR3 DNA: TGTGCCACCAGCAGAGAGGCACTGCACTATGGCTACACCTTC
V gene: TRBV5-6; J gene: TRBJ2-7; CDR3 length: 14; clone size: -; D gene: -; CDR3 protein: CASSFTTESYEQYF; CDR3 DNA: TGTGCCAGCAGCTTCACGACAGAGTCCTACGAGCAGTACTTC
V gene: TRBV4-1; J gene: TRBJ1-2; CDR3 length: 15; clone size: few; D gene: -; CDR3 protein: CASSQVRLSNYGYTF; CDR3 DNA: TGCGCCAGCAGCCAAGTACGACTATCTAACTATGGCTACACCTTC
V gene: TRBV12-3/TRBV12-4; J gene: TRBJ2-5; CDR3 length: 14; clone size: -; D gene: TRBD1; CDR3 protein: CASSETGTGETQYF; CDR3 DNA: TGTGCCAGCAGTGAAACCGGGACAGGGGAGACCCAGTACTTC
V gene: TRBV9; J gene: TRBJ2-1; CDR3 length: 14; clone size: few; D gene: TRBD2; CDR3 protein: CASSERDYYNEQFF; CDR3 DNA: TGTGCCAGCAGCGAACGGGACTACTACAATGAGCAGTTCTTC
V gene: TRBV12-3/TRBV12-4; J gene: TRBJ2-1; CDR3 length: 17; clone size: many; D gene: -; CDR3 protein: CASSHDLSGRNYNEQFF; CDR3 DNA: TGTGCCAGCAGTCATGACTTGAGCGGCAGGAACTACAATGAGCAGTTCTTC
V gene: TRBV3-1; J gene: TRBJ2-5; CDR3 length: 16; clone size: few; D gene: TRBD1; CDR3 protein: CASSRVTGGIGETQYF; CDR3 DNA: TGTGCCAGCAGCCGGGTGACAGGGGGAATCGGGGAGACCCAGTACTTC
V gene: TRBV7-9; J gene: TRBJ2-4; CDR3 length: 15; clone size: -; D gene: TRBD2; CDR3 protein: CASSLLSGAKNIQYF; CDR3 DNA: TGTGCCAGCAGCTTACTTAGCGGGGCTAAAAACATTCAGTACTTC
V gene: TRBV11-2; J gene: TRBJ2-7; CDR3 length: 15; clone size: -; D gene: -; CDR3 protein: CASSSFFSGTYEQYF; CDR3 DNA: TGTGCCAGCAGCTCCTTCTTTAGCGGTACCTACGAGCAGTACTTC
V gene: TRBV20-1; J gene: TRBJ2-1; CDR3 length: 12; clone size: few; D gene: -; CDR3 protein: CSATDAGSEQFF; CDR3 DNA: TGCAGTGCTACCGACGCGGGCAGTGAGCAGTTCTTC
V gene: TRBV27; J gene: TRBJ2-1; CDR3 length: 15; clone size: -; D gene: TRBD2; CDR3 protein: CASSSSSGKYNEQFF; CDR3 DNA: TGTGCCAGCAGTTCCTCTAGCGGGAAGTACAATGAGCAGTTCTTC
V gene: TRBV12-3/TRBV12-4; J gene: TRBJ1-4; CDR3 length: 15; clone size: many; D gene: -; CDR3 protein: CASSFRQGSNEKLFF; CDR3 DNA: TGTGCCAGCAGTTTTCGGCAGGGGTCTAATGAAAAACTGTTTTTT
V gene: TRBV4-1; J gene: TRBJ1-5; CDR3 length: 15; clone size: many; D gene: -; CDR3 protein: CASSQDGPLPGPQHF; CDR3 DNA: TGCGCCAGCAGCCAAGATGGGCCGCTGCCAGGGCCCCAGCATTTT
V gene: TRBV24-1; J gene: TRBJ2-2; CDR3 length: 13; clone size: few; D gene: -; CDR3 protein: CATSDLESGELFF; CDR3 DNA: TGTGCCACCAGTGATTTGGAGAGCGGGGAGCTGTTTTTT
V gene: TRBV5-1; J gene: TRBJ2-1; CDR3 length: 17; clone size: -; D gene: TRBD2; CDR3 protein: CASRTSGGLSSYNEQFF; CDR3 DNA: TGCGCCAGCAGGACTAGCGGGGGCCTCAGCTCCTACAATGAGCAGTTCTTC
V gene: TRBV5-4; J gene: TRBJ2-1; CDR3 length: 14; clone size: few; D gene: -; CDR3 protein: CASSLVLGGNEQFF; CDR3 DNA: TGTGCCAGCAGCCTCGTCTTGGGCGGAAATGAGCAGTTCTTC
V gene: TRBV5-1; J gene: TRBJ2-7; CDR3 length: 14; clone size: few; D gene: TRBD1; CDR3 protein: CASRGTVSLYEQYF; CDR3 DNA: TGCGCCAGCCGTGGGACAGTTTCCCTCTACGAGCAGTACTTC
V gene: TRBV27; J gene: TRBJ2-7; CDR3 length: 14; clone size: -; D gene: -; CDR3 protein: CASRGEAYSYEQYF; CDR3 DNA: TGTGCCAGCAGAGGCGAAGCCTACTCCTACGAGCAGTACTTC
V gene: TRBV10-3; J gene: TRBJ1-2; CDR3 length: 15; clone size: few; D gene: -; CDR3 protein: CAISRGVPLDGGYTF; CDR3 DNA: TGTGCCATCAGTCGAGGGGTCCCCCTGGATGGGGGCTACACCTTC
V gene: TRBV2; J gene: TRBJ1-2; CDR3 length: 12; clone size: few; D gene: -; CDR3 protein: CASRGDNYGYTF; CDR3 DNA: TGTGCCAGCAGGGGGGACAACTATGGCTACACCTTC
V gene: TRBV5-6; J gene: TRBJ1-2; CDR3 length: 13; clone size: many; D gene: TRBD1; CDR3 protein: CASSLGTVYGYTF; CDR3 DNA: TGTGCCAGCAGCTTAGGGACAGTCTATGGCTACACCTTC
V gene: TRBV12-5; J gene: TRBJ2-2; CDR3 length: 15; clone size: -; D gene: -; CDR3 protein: CASGFYRTPPGELFF; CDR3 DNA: TGTGCTAGTGGTTTTTACAGGACTCCCCCCGGGGAGCTGTTTTTT
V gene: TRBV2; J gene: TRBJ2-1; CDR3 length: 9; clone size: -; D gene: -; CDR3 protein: CASAGEQFF; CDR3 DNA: TGTGCCAGCGCCGGTGAGCAGTTCTTC
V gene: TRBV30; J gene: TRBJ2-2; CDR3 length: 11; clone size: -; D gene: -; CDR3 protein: CAWSLGGELFF; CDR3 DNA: TGTGCCTGGAGCCTGGGGGGGGAGCTGTTTTTT
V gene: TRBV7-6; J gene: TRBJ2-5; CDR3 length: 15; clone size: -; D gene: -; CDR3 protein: CASSRLLSHQETQYF; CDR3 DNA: TGTGCCAGCAGCCGACTCCTTAGCCACCAAGAGACCCAGTACTTC
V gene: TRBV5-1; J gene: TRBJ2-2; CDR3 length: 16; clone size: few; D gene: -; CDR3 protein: CASSLEAGENTGELFF; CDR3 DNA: TGCGCCAGCAGCTTGGAGGCAGGGGAGAACACCGGGGAGCTGTTTTTT
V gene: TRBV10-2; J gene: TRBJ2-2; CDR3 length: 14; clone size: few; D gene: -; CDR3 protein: CASSEVSLRGELFF; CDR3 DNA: TGCGCCAGCAGTGAAGTCAGTTTGAGGGGGGAGCTGTTTTTT
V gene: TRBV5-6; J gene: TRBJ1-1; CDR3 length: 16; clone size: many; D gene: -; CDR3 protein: CASSQDFGHMNTEAFF; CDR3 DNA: TGTGCCAGCAGCCAGGATTTCGGACACATGAACACTGAAGCTTTCTTT
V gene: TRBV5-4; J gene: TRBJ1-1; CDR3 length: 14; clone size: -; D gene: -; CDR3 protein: CASSTTGERDEAFF; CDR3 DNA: TGTGCCAGCAGCACGACAGGCGAGAGGGATGAAGCTTTCTTT
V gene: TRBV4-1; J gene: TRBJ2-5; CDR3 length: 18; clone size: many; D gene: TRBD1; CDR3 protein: CASSQDLVRQGAEETQYF; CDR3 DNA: TGCGCCAGCAGCCAAGATTTGGTGAGACAGGGGGCCGAAGAGACCCAGTACTTC
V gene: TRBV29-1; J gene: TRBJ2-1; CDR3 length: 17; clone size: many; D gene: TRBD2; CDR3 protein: CSLVGSTSGASYNEQFF; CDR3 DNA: TGCAGCTTGGTTGGGTCGACTAGCGGGGCCTCCTACAATGAGCAGTTCTTC
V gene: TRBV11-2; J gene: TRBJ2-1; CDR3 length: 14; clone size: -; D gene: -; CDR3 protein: CASSILTAYNEQFF; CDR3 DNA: TGTGCCAGCAGCATACTAACTGCCTACAATGAGCAGTTCTTC
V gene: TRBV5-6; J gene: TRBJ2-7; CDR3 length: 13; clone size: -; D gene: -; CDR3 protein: CASSLLGRHEQYF; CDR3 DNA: TGTGCCAGCAGCTTGTTGGGACGTCACGAGCAGTACTTC
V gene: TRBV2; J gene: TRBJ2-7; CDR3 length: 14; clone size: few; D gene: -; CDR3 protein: CASRRGDQSYEQYF; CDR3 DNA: TGTGCCAGCAGGAGGGGGGACCAAAGCTACGAGCAGTACTTC
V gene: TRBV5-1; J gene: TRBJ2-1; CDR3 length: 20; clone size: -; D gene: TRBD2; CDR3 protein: CASSSPWGTSGSLQDNEQFF; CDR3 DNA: TGCGCCAGCAGCTCACCGTGGGGGACTAGCGGGTCCCTTCAGGACAATGAGCAGTTCTTC
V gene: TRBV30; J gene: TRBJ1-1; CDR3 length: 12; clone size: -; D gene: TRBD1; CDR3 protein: CAGDRGYTEAFF; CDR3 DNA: TGTGCCGGGGACAGGGGATACACTGAAGCTTTCTTT
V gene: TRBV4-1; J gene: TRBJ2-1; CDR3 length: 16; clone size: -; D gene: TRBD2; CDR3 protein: CASSQSSGSPYNEQFF; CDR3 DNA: TGCGCCAGCAGCCAATCTAGCGGGAGTCCCTACAATGAGCAGTTCTTC
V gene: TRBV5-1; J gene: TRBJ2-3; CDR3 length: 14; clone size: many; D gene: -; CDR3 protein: CASSLGTGTDTQYF; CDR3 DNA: TGTGCCAGCAGTTTAGGAACAGGCACAGATACGCAGTATTTT
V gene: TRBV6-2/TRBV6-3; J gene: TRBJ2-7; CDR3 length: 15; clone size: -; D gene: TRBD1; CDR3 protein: CASSLRTTGLYEQYF; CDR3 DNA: TGTGCCAGCTCACTCCGGACGACAGGGCTCTACGAGCAGTACTTC
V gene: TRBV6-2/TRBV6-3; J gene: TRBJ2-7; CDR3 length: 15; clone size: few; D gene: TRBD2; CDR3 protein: CASSLRTSGVYEQYF; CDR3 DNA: TGTGCCAGCAGTCTCAGGACTAGCGGGGTCTACGAGCAGTACTTC
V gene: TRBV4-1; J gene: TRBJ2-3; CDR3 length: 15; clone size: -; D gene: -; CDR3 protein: CASSLVGQNTDTQYF; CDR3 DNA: TGCGCCAGCAGCCTTGTCGGACAGAACACAGATACGCAGTATTTT
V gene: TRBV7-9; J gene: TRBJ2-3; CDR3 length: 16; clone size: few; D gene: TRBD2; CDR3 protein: CASSLSSGGDTDTQYF; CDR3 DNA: TGTGCCAGCAGCTTAAGTAGCGGGGGGGACACAGATACGCAGTATTTT
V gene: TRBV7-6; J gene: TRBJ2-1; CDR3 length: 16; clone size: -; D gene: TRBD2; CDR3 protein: CASSFAGTSGYNEQFF; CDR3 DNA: TGTGCCAGCAGCTTCGCCGGGACTAGCGGCTACAATGAGCAGTTCTTC
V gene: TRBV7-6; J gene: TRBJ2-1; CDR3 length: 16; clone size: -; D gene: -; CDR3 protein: CASSLPGVSSYNEQFF; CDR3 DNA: TGTGCCAGCAGCTTACCGGGCGTTAGCTCCTACAATGAGCAGTTCTTC
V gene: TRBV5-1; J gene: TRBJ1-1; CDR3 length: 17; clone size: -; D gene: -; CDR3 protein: CASSFEGNYYMNTEAFF; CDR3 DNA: TGCGCCAGCAGCTTCGAGGGAAACTATTACATGAACACTGAAGCTTTCTTT
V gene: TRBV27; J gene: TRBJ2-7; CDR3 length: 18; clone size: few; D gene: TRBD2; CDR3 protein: CASSLTQAGLADAYEQYF; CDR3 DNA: TGTGCCAGCAGTTTGACACAAGCAGGACTAGCTGACGCCTACGAGCAGTACTTC
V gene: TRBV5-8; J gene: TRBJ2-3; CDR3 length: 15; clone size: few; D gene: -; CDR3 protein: CASSLEHKRTDTQYF; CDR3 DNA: TGTGCCAGCAGCTTGGAACATAAGCGTACAGATACGCAGTATTTT
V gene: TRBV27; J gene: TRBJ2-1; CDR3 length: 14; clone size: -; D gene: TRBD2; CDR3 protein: CASSFFRGGNEQFF; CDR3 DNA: TGTGCCAGCAGCTTCTTTCGGGGGGGCAATGAGCAGTTCTTC
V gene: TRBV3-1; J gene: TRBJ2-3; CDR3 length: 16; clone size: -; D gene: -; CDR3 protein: CASSQYGGGAADTQYF; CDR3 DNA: TGTGCCAGCAGCCAATACGGAGGGGGGGCCGCAGATACGCAGTATTTT
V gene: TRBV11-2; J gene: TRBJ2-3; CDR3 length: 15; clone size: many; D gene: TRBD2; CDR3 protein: CASRHLAGNTDTQYF; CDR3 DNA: TGTGCCAGCAGACATCTAGCGGGAAACACAGATACGCAGTATTTT